Below are 20 T cell receptor beta chains sequenced from a single sample in a study of cytomegalovirus exposure and HLA in healthy donors. PCR involved 60 Vbeta and 13 Jbeta primers. The protocol was immunoSEQ multiplex PCR, while the TCRdb copy is restricted to in-frame clones and leaves out a portion. The table includes about 93,000 clones, about two thirds detected once. Sequencing used PBMCs. These receptors originate from a boy between 10 and 17 years old in good health and CMV-seropositive.

V usage is TRBV2 and J usage is TRBJ1-1; D remains ambiguous. Trimming removed 6 bases from V and 3 bases from J, with 8 bases in between. CDR3 size: 12 residues. Germline V gene data show CDR1 as SNHLY and CDR2 as FYNNEI. CDR3 bases: TGTGCCAGCAGGCTAGCGGACACTGAAGCTTTCTTT. This gives the protein CASRLADTEAFF.

The chain combines TRBV7-9 with TRBJ2-7; D remains ambiguous. With 3 bases removed from V and 1 base from J, the gap between germline ends came to 7 bases. Per germline, CDR1 SEHNR and CDR2 FQNEAQ (reference sequence). This CDR3 has 13 residues. CDR3 bases: TGTGCCAGCAGCTTTCCAGGTTCCTACGAGCAGTACTTC. Amino acids: CASSFPGSYEQYF. The full variable domain, in which reference TRBV7-9 and TRBJ2-7 provide the parts outside the CDR3, is DTGVSQNPRHKITKRGQNVTFRCDPISEHNRLYWYRQTLGQGPEFLTYFQNEAQLEKSRLLSDRFSAERPKGSFSTLEIQRTEQGDSAMYLCASSFPGSYEQYFGPGTRLTVT.

This chain joins TRBV29-1 and TRBJ2-7; a weak D match, TRBD1 (6 bases). CDR3 length equals 15 residues. V lost 6 bases and J 0 bases, leaving 18 bases between the germline ends. CDR1 SQVTM and CDR2 ANQGSEA come from the germline V gene. Written as DNA, the CDR3 is TGCAGCGTCGGGGACCCCAGGGGCTTCTCCTACGAGCAGTACTTC. Its translation: CSVGDPRGFSYEQYF.

In its sample, this clone was seen once. This sequence joins TRBV4-3 and TRBJ2-7; D is undetermined. CDR1 LGHNA and CDR2 YSLEER come from the germline V gene. V was trimmed by 0 bases and J by 4 bases, leaving 10 bases between them. The CDR3 runs to 14 residues. The CDR3 DNA reads TGCGCCAGCAGCCAAGATGCAGGCCTTTACGAGCAGTACTTC. Protein: CASSQDAGLYEQYF.

The chain links TRBV5-1 to TRBJ2-1; 14 positions agree with TRBD2. V trimming: 4 bases; J trimming: 14 bases; junction bases outside the gene matches: 14. Per the germline V gene, CDR1 is SGHRS and CDR2 is YFSETQ. The CDR3 extends over 16 amino acids. The DNA of the CDR3 is TGCGCCAGCAGCCTCGTACAGGGACTAGCGGGAGATGAAGAGTTCTTC. Protein: CASSLVQGLAGDEEFF.

This chain joins TRBV6-6 and TRBJ2-5; tentatively, D is TRBD2 (6 bases). The end of the DNA fits TRBJ2-7 better, so the J call may be wrong. The CDR3 extends over 15 amino acids. Germline V gives CDR1 MNHNY, CDR2 SVGAGI (reference sequence). The CDR3 bases are TGTGCCAGCAGTTACAATACGGGAGCGGCCTACGAGCAGTACTTC. Translation gives CASSYNTGAAYEQYF.

This clone turned up a few times. The gene calls are TRBV7-2 and TRBJ2-1, with 13 nucleotides matching TRBD2. Losses at the gene ends were 5 bases for V and 8 bases for J; bases not matched to a gene: 6. The CDR3 has 15 amino acids. Looked up from germline, CDR1 is SGHTA and CDR2 is FQGNSA. The CDR3 DNA sequence: TGTGCCAGCAGCCGAACTAGCGGGGGGGGGCATGAGCAGTTCTTC. Its translation is CASSRTSGGGHEQFF.

The rearrangement uses TRBV7-9 and TRBJ2-5; 9 bases line up with TRBD1. Germline V gene sequence: CDR1 SEHNR, CDR2 FQNEAQ (reference sequence). The CDR3 is 17 residues long. V lost 1 base to trimming and J lost 2 bases; unmatched junction nucleotides: 8. The CDR3 coding sequence is TGTGCCAGCAGCTTAGGTATAAGGACAGGGGTGCAAGAGACCCAGTACTTC. This sequence encodes CASSLGIRTGVQETQYF.

The chain recombines TRBV11-2 with TRBJ2-5; maybe TRBD1 (5 bases). The ends were cut back, 2 bases at V and 5 bases at J, with 12 bases in the middle. CDR1 is SGHAT, CDR2 FQNNGV, per germline. The CDR3 is made up of 14 amino acids. Here the CDR3 DNA reads TGTGCCAGCAGCTTATTGGGGCCACGGGAGACCCAGTACTTC. The encoded protein is CASSLLGPRETQYF.

The chain carries TRBV5-1 and TRBJ2-6, with D possibly matching TRBD1 (6 bases). CDR1 is SGHRS, CDR2 YFSETQ, per germline. V was shortened by 4 bases and J by 0 bases, with 11 bases between the two germline ends. This CDR3 spans 16 amino acids. The CDR3 loop reads CASSRDTNSGANVLTF. In DNA form, the CDR3 reads TGCGCCAGCAGCCGGGACACAAACTCTGGGGCCAACGTCCTGACTTTC.

This chain uses TRBV13 with TRBJ1-6; unclear D gene. CDR1 is PRHDT, CDR2 FYEKMQ, per germline (reference sequence). The CDR3 is 11 residues long. The V and J ends lost 7 bases and 6 bases respectively, with 4 bases between them. CDR3 sequence (DNA): TGTGCCAGCATCAGTAATTCACCCCTCCACTTT. Translating gives CASISNSPLHF.

This clone was observed a few times. The chain couples TRBV6-1 to TRBJ2-1; no reliable D call. This CDR3 contains 11 residues. The V gene lost 3 bases and the J gene lost 12 bases, with 9 bases spanning the gap. Germline V lookup: CDR1 MNHNS, CDR2 SASEGT. The CDR3 loop is CASSDLVAQFF. CDR3 nucleotides: TGTGCCAGCAGTGACTTAGTTGCGCAGTTCTTC.

The V and J genes are TRBV19 and TRBJ1-2; the D is unclear. There are 13 residues in the CDR3. CDR1 and CDR2 (germline): LNHDA, SQIVND (reference sequence). V lost 5 bases, J lost 2 bases, and 9 bases lay in between. This CDR3 is CASSLGINYGYTF. CDR3 nucleotide sequence: TGTGCCAGTAGTCTCGGGATAAACTATGGCTACACCTTC.

The V and J genes are TRBV30 and TRBJ1-1, with D perhaps TRBD1 (6 bases). The V end was cut by 4 bases, the J end by 0 bases, with 12 bases between. CDR1 and CDR2 (germline): GTSNPN, SVGIG (reference sequence). The CDR3 is 14 amino acids. The CDR3 is CAWIMQGLNTEAFF. The CDR3 DNA reads as TGTGCCTGGATTATGCAGGGGTTGAACACTGAAGCTTTCTTT.

The J gene is TRBJ2-1, the V gene TRBV10-3, with 7 positions matching TRBD1. This CDR3 has 16 residues. Germline CDR1 reads ENHRY; CDR2 reads SYGVKD. V shed 2 bases and J 4 bases; nucleotides not matched to a gene: 8. For the CDR3, the DNA is TGTGCCATCAGTGAGCCGAGGGGGCCCGGATACAATGAGCAGTTCTTC. It specifies CAISEPRGPGYNEQFF.

Turning to this clone: A read error may account for a junction end that differs from germline. The rearrangement links TRBV27 to TRBJ1-2; 7 bases align to TRBD1. CDR3 length: 14 amino acids. Per germline, CDR1 MNHEY and CDR2 SMNVEV (reference sequence). DNA of the CDR3: TGTGCCAGCAGTTTAAAGGGGGCCACCTATGGCTACCCCTTC. It codes for CASSLKGATYGYPF.

The rearrangement links TRBV7-9 to TRBJ1-4, with 9 bases aligning to TRBD1. This CDR3 spans 15 amino acids. CDR1 and CDR2 from the germline V gene are SEHNR and FQNEAQ (reference sequence). The V gene end was trimmed by 5 bases and the J gene end by 3 bases; junction bases not matched to a gene: 4. This CDR3 reads CASSLRDRANEKLFF. The CDR3 DNA reads TGTGCCAGCAGCCTCCGGGACAGGGCTAATGAAAAACTGTTTTTT.

The chain recombines TRBV30 with TRBJ1-1; no clear D gene. The length of the CDR3 is 13 residues. The V end lost 4 bases, the J end lost 3 bases, and 12 bases lay between the germline ends. Germline CDR1 is GTSNPN and CDR2 is SVGIG (reference sequence). CDR3 DNA sequence: TGTGCCTGGACCCGGGGTACCCACACTGAAGCTTTCTTT. Encoded protein: CAWTRGTHTEAFF.

The rearrangement joins TRBV6-6 to TRBJ1-3, with D possibly matching TRBD1 (6 bases). Germline CDR1 is MNHNY and CDR2 is SVGAGI (reference sequence). V lost 6 bases and J lost 0, with 15 bases in between. The length of the CDR3 is 16 residues. The CDR3 is CASRGTGTSSGNTIYF. CDR3 DNA: TGTGCCAGCAGAGGTACAGGGACTAGCTCTGGAAACACCATATATTTT.

V gene TRBV7-3 combines with J gene TRBJ2-7; D perhaps matches TRBD2 (5 bases). CDR3 length: 17 residues. V was cut by 2 bases and J by 1 base, with 18 bases left in between. Looked up from germline, CDR1 is SGHTA and CDR2 is FQGTGA. The CDR3 DNA is TGTGCCAGCAGCTTATTAGGAGGCCAGGTGGGTTCCTACGAGCAGTACTTC. Encoded protein: CASSLLGGQVGSYEQYF.